Below, one T cell receptor beta chain is given with its context. Enrolled during active infection, Seattle patients were then followed longitudinally. The data stem from a study of blood T cell repertoires in COVID-19. Study in general: Specimens from acute and convalescent COVID-19 originated in the United States, Italy and Spain. PBMCs, B-cell-depleted T cells, or T cells were the source of the cDNA or gDNA that made up the material.

Original processing notes: Estimation of nucleated cell counts was performed using reference gene primer amplification. Profiling relied on immunoSEQ multiplex PCR, and the TCRdb table lists in-frame clones only, not all of them. The V and J calls and clone size are taken from that table; D and trimming were inferred from the DNA. This sample has under 150,000 clones; around 83% occur once, and the top ten carry roughly 5%. The length of the CDR3 is 17 residues. In germline, CDR1 is SGDLS, CDR2 YYNGEE. V was shortened by 4 bases and J by 6 bases, with 22 bases between the two germline ends. The clonotype originates from a woman aged 60 to 75 with COVID-19, enrolled during active disease. The sequencing input was peripheral blood. V and J are TRBV9 and TRBJ2-2, with D tentatively TRBD2 (6 bases). CDR3 nucleotides: TGTGCCAGCAGCTCCAGCCGGGACTGGGGTGGACCCGGGGAGCTGTTTTTT. This codes for CASSSSRDWGGPGELFF.